This T cell receptor (beta chain) came from a study of shared clonotypes between healthy human individuals (dated by TCRdb to between 2020 and 2021). Regarding the study in general: The cohort comprised a couple of women and three men aged 18 to 49 years. Per donor, three plates each were used for CD4 naive and CD4 memory, two for CD8 naive, and one for CD8 memory. To estimate repertoire size and how much clonotype sharing occurs between individuals, the study deeply sequenced the blood TCR repertoires of five healthy adults. To increase sequencing depth and limit assay-specific biases, different laboratories used diverse techniques to prepare libraries and sequence TCR repertoires. Each donor's leukapheresis produced roughly between roughly 0.85 and 10 billion PBMCs. Broad study findings and their caveats: Rarefaction of sorted-subset datasets indicated incomplete sequencing despite the large sequencing depth. Based on pairwise subsampling, the degree of clonotype sharing among donors was expected to be affected by sequencing depth. Larger estimated clonotype richness was generally found for naive subsets than for memory subsets. Across a handful of donors, approximately 5% of naive CD4, 3% to 3.5% of naive CD8, 2.3% of memory CD4, and approximately 0.4% of memory CD8 clonotypes were shared. Higher generation probabilities were observed for clonotypes shared by all four sorted-subset donors than for non-shared clonotypes. The genetic and exposure-history diversity represented was limited by the small number of donors. Sampling was restricted to blood, and TCR repertoires in tissues likely differ from the TCR repertoires found in blood.

This clone was recorded only once. It lacks a known antigen. Base qualities are not provided; no much larger clone lies one nucleotide away. CD8 naive samples consisted of CD45RO-negative cells that were positively selected for CCR7, yielding a CD45RA+CCR7+ population without TemRA cells. The donors were healthy, HIV-negative adults who had no recently reported acute infections or vaccinations. Every donor was a Caucasian adult residing in Nashville, Tennessee, USA. After blood collection by leukapheresis, PBMCs were isolated using Ficoll-Histopaque density gradient centrifugation and then cryopreserved in the vapor phase of liquid nitrogen. Analytical flow cytometry was used to check the purity and quantity of each magnetically sorted T cell population. From each sorted fraction, genomic DNA was isolated and quantified by UV absorbance on a Nanodrop 2000c. Using the deep immunoSEQ assay, TCR CDR3 regions were amplified from genomic DNA by multiplex PCR. For each cell subset, the extracted genomic DNA was distributed evenly across all wells of several immunoSEQ 96-well plates, and each plate served as one replicate. Each replicate PCR for sorted subsets received roughly 0.2 ug genomic DNA, equal to about 29,000 T cell genomes. Purified libraries were measured with a Qubit 3.0 fluorometer, size-checked on a Bioanalyzer 2100, and measured again with the KAPA Library Quantification kit. Every immunoSEQ 96-well plate was sequenced on a dedicated single-read 150-cycle Illumina NextSeq 550 flow cell. The source study handled its data this way. Because only junctional sequences without quality scores were contained in the immunoSEQ output, filtering matching that applied to full-length reads could not be performed. Sequences were annotated with PyIR, a Python wrapper for IgBLAST v1.9, and V/J genes and CDR3 were assigned using IMGT germline references. Any read was removed if the V/J assignment was weak (E-value above 1e-6), the CDR3 was missing, or the read contained stop codons, out-of-frame junctions, or ambiguous translated residues. V3J clonotypes were defined as sequences sharing an identical inferred V gene, J gene, and CDR3 amino acid sequence. Percentage overlap between repertoires was calculated by dividing the number of shared unique clonotypes by the size of the smaller repertoire. Richness of each repertoire was evaluated using RTK rarefaction, the Chao1 estimator, and Recon v2.1 estimates of unobserved clonotypes. Generation probabilities were computed with OLGA for all TCRbeta clonotypes obtained by the gDNA method from several donors. TCRdb's version of the immuneACCESS table is confined to in-frame rearrangements and falls short of the full clone set. An unresolved V gene accounts for under half of the shortfall where checked; the remainder is of unknown origin. V and J calls and clone size are given by that table; D and trimming were obtained from the DNA. This sample comprises around 2,000,000 clones, around 96% of them detected only once. The top ten clonotypes cover about 1.1% of the sample.

Cut back by 1 base and 2 bases, the V and J ends lie 19 bases apart. The germline V gene (reference sequence) supplies CDR1 SEHNR and CDR2 FQNEAQ. The CDR3, cysteine through phenylalanine, is 18 amino acids long. Just CDR3 DNA is preserved here, 54 bases in frame from base 1. The sample was naive CD8+ T cells sorted from blood. Read against the paper, the sample's cell subset or site label means: CD45RA+CCR7+. In this chain, TRBV7-9 is recombined with TRBJ2-3; the D segment could be TRBD2, given 7 matching bases. The sequence was obtained from a man aged 18-30 years in good health. Read as DNA, the sequence is TGTGCCAGCAGCTTAGAGGGGGTAGCGGGCAGCCTCACAGATACGCAGTATTTT. The translation is CASSLEGVAGSLTDTQYF.